This entry is about one TCR beta chain. Antigen specificity is unknown. This record comes from a study of immune evolution from preneoplasia to lung adenocarcinoma. Whole-study results and caveats: Normal lung had highest clonality; later lesions appeared denser, more diverse. From normal lung to invasive adenocarcinoma, top clone frequencies appeared to decrease.

Method: immunoSEQ multiplex PCR; TCRdb's copy keeps in-frame clones and lacks some. The sample holds more than 6,500 clones, approximately 80% seen once. Histologic diagnosis was independently verified by two lung pathologists. Sample: FFPE adjacent normal lung tissue. This TCR was recovered from a person aged 65 to 85 with lung adenocarcinoma.

The CDR3 region is CASSRVGGRYNEQFF. CDR3 sequence (DNA): TGTGCCAGCAGTCGGGTGGGGGGAAGGTACAATGAGCAGTTCTTC. The rearrangement uses TRBV28 and TRBJ2-1, with a tentative D call TRBD2 (6 bases). The CDR3 spans 15 residues. The V and J ends lost 5 bases and 4 bases respectively, with 15 bases between them. CDR1 is MDHEN and CDR2 is SYDVKM in the germline V gene.